This T cell receptor (beta chain) comes out of a study of tumor-infiltrating lymphocytes in primary liver carcinoma. In the study overall: Surgical resection was the treatment these patients received for primary liver carcinoma. Patients were both men and women, whose ages ran from 30 to 69 years.

The CDR3 totals 18 residues. Trimming removed 0 bases at V and 0 bases at J, with 17 bases between. Germline V gives CDR1 MNHNY, CDR2 SVGAGI (reference sequence). The table lists this clonotype with many counts. Antigen specificity is unknown. Germline DNA was also extracted, and blood RNA derived from unsorted whole blood. TCR beta cDNA was prepared out of approximately 500 ng total RNA by means of a constant-region primer. Nested multiplex PCR, run for three rounds with slightly modified ARM-PCR, yielded TCR beta libraries. Each of the first two PCR rounds ran approximately 11 cycles with TRBV1-TRBV30 forward and C-beta reverse primers. TCRdb ran MiXCR on the multiplex PCR reads and lists one entry per CDR3 protein. The sample gives about 350,000 distinct CDR3 sequences, roughly two thirds of which show up once; about 6.5% is in the top ten. Overall study findings and caveats: Top-250-clone fractions were significantly higher in tumors than in blood (p = 0.039). The overlap of tumor-adjacent and tumor-blood pairs was smaller than that of tumor region pairs.

The sequencing input was peripheral blood. The receptor was isolated from a man aged 40-50 years with primary liver carcinoma and hepatitis B virus infection. V gene TRBV6-6 combines with J gene TRBJ1-1, with D unclear. DNA for the CDR3: TGTGCCAGCAGTTACTCGCGGTCTACAGATCTCATGAACACTGAAGCTTTCTTT. Its translation is CASSYSRSTDLMNTEAFF.